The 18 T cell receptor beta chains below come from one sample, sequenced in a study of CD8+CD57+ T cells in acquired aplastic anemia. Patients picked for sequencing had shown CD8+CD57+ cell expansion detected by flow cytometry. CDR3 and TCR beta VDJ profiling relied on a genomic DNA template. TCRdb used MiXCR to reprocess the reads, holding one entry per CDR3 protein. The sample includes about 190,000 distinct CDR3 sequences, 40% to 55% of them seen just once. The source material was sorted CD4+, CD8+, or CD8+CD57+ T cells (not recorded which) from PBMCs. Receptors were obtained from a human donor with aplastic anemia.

The CDR3 sequence: CASSPRGLAGGPRTDTQYF. CDR3 nucleotides: TGTGCCAGCAGTCCACGAGGACTAGCGGGAGGGCCGCGAACAGATACGCAGTATTTT. The chain recombines TRBV12-3 or TRBV12-4 with TRBJ2-3; 15 positions match TRBD2. J was trimmed by 3 bases and V by 5 bases; bases with no gene match: 12. CDR3 length: 19 amino acids.

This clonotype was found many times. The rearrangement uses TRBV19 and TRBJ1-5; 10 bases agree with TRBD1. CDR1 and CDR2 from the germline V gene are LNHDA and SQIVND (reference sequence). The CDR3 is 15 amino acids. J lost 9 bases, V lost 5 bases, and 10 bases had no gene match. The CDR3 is CASSAGQGLIRPQHF. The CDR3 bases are TGTGCCAGTAGTGCGGGACAGGGGCTGATAAGGCCCCAGCATTTT. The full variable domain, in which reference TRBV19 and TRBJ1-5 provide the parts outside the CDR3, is DGGITQSPKYLFRKEGQNVTLSCEQNLNHDAMYWYRQDPGQGLRLIYYSQIVNDFQKGDIAEGYSVSREKKESFPLTVTSAQKNPTAFYLCASSAGQGLIRPQHFGDGTRLSIL.

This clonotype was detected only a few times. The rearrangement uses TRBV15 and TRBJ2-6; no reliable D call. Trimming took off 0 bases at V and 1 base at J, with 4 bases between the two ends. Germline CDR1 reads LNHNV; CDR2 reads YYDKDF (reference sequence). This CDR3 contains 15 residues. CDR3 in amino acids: CATSRDASGANVLTF. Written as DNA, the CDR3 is TGTGCCACCAGCAGAGATGCTTCTGGGGCCAACGTCCTGACTTTC.

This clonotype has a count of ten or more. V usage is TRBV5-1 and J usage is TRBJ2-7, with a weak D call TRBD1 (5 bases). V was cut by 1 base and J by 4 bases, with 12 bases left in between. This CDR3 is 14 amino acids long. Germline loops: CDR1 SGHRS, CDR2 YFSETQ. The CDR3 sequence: CASSLTQELYEQYF. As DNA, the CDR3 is TGCGCCAGCAGCTTGACACAGGAACTATACGAGCAGTACTTC.

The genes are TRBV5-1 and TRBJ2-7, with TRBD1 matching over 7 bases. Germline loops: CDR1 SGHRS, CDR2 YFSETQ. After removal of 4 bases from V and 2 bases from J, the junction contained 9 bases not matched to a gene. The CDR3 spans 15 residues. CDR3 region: CASSPRQGSPYEQYF. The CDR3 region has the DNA TGCGCCAGCAGCCCCCGACAGGGTAGCCCCTACGAGCAGTACTTC.

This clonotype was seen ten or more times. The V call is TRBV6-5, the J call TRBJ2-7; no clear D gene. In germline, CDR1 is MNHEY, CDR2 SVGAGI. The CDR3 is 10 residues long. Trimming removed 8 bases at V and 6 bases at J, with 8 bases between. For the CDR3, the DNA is TGTGCCAGCGGTAGGGCCGAGCAGTACTTC. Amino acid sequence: CASGRAEQYF.

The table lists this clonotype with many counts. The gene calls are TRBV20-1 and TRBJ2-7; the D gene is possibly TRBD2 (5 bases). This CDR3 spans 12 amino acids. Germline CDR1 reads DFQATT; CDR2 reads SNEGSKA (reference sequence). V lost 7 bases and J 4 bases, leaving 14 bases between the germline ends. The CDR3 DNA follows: TGCAGTGTGGGAGTCTATCCTTACGAGCAGTACTTC. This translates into CSVGVYPYEQYF.

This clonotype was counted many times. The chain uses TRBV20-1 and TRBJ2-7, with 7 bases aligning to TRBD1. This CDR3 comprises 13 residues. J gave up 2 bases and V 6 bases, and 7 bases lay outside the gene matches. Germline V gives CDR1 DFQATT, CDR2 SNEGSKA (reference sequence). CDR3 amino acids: CSAEDGTAYEQYF. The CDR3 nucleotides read TGCAGTGCCGAAGACGGGACAGCCTACGAGCAGTACTTC.

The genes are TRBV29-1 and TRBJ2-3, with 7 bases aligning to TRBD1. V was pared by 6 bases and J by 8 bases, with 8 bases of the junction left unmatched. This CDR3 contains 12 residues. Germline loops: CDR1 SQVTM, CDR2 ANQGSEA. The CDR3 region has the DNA TGCAGCGTGAATCCTCCAGGGGGTACGCAGTATTTT. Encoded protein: CSVNPPGGTQYF.

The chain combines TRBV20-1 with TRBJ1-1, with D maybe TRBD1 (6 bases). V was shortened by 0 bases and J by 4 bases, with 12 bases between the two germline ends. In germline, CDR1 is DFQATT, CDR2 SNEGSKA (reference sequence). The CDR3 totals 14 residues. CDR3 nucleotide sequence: TGCAGTGCTAGAGATCCAACGGGGGCCACTGAAGCTTTCTTT. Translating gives CSARDPTGATEAFF.

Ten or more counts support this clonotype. The CDR3 DNA follows: TGTGCCAGCAGCTTAAAAGGTTATGGCTACACCTTC. This translates into CASSLKGYGYTF. The chain is built from TRBV7-2 and TRBJ1-2; D is unclear. There are 12 residues in the CDR3. Per germline, CDR1 SGHTA and CDR2 FQGNSA. V lost 2 bases, J lost 5 bases, and 6 bases lay in between.

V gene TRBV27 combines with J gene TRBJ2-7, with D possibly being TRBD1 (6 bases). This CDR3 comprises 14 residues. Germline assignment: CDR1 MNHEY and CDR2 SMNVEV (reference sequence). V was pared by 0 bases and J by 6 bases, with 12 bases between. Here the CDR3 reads CASSLSYRVTEQYF. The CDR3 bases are TGTGCCAGCAGTTTATCATACAGGGTTACCGAGCAGTACTTC.

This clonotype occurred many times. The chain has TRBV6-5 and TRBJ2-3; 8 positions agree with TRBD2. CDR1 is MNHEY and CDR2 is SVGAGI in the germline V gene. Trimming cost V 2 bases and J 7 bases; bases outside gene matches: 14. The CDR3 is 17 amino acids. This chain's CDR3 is CASSYQKASGLRNTQYF. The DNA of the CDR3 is TGTGCCAGCAGTTACCAGAAGGCTAGCGGGCTCAGGAATACGCAGTATTTT.

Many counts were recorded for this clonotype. The CDR3, as DNA: TGTGCCAGCAGCTTTACAGCGGGAGGGATCAATGAGCAGTTCTTC. Translating gives CASSFTAGGINEQFF. The J gene is TRBJ2-1, the V gene TRBV7-3; 10 bases map to TRBD2. Germline V gives CDR1 SGHTA, CDR2 FQGTGA. There are 15 residues in the CDR3. Losses at the gene ends were 3 bases for V and 6 bases for J; bases not matched to a gene: 5. Drawing the rest from reference TRBV7-3 and TRBJ2-1, the complete variable domain is GAGVSQTPSNKVTEKGKYVELRCDPISGHTALYWYRQSLGQGPEFLIYFQGTGAADDSGLPNDRFFAVRPEGSVSTLKIQRTERGDSAVYLCASSFTAGGINEQFFGPGTRLTVL.

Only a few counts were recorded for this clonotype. CDR3 region: CASSPTGGTDTQYF. In DNA form, the CDR3 reads TGTGCCAGCAGCCCTACAGGGGGCACAGATACGCAGTATTTT. V is TRBV7-9 and J is TRBJ2-3, with TRBD1 matching over 7 bases. Germline CDR1 reads SEHNR; CDR2 reads FQNEAQ (reference sequence). The CDR3 is 14 residues long. With V trimmed by 5 bases and J by 1 base, 3 bases remained unmatched.

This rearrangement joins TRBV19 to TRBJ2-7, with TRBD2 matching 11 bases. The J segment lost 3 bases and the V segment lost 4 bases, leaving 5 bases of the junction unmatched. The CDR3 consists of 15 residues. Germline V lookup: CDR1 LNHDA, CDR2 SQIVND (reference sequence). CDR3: CASSRTSGCLYEQYF. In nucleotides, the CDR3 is TGTGCCAGTAGTAGGACTAGCGGGTGTCTCTACGAGCAGTACTTC. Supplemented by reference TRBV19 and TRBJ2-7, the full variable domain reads DGGITQSPKYLFRKEGQNVTLSCEQNLNHDAMYWYRQDPGQGLRLIYYSQIVNDFQKGDIAEGYSVSREKKESFPLTVTSAQKNPTAFYLCASSRTSGCLYEQYFGPGTRLTVT.

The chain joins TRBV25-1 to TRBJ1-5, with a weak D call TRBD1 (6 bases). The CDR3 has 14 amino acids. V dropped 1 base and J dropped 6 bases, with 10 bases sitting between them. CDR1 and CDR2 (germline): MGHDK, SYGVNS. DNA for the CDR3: TGTGCCAGCAGTGAATGGGGGGGCACTCAGCCCCAGCATTTT. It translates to CASSEWGGTQPQHF.

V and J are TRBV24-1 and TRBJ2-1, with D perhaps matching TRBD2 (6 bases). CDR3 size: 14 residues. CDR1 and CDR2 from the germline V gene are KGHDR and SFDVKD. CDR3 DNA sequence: TGTGCTCTCCCCCTGGACTACGCCTACAATGAGCAGTTCTTC. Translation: CALPLDYAYNEQFF.